A single sample gave rise to the 20 T cell receptor beta chains below, sequenced in a study of PD-L1 blockade in urothelial cancer. Time point: peripheral blood 6 weeks after treatment start. Produced via immunoSEQ multiplex PCR; TCRdb's table is partial and in-frame only. The sample includes around 50,000 clones, over 75% of them seen just once. Material: PBMCs, obtained around atezolizumab (anti-PD-L1) treatment. The receptors here all came from a man aged 50 or older with urothelial cancer.

This chain connects TRBV18 to TRBJ2-3, with unresolved D. The CDR3 is 16 residues long. V gave up 0 bases and J gave up 3 bases, with 13 bases separating them. Germline lookup yields CDR1 KGHSH and CDR2 LQKENI. The DNA of the CDR3 is TGTGCCAGCTCACCACCGCGGCAGCCCCTTACAGATACGCAGTATTTT. This codes for CASSPPRQPLTDTQYF.

The chain employs TRBV27 and TRBJ1-5; 7 nucleotides match TRBD1. Germline lookup yields CDR1 MNHEY and CDR2 SMNVEV (reference sequence). The CDR3 has 15 amino acids. The ends lost 3 bases at V and 3 bases at J; junction bases unmatched: 5. The CDR3 spells CASSLRQGSNQPQHF. In DNA, the CDR3 is TGTGCCAGCAGTTTGAGACAGGGTTCCAATCAGCCCCAGCATTTT.

J is TRBJ1-4 and V is TRBV19, with TRBD1 as a possible D gene (5 bases). Trimming removed 0 bases from V and 6 bases from J, with 8 bases in between. This CDR3 contains 14 residues. The germline CDR1 and CDR2 sequences are LNHDA and SQIVND (reference sequence). The CDR3 coding sequence is TGTGCCAGTAGTATAGATCGGGGGGATGAAAAACTGTTTTTT. Translating it yields CASSIDRGDEKLFF.

V and J are TRBV5-1 and TRBJ2-2, with D possibly matching TRBD2 (6 bases). V lost 3 bases and J lost 2, with 11 bases in between. The CDR3 sequence is 15 residues long. Looked up from germline, CDR1 is SGHRS and CDR2 is YFSETQ. In DNA, the CDR3 is TGCGCCAGCAGCTCGAAGGGAGGTAACACCGGGGAGCTGTTTTTT. Its protein product is CASSSKGGNTGELFF.

The chain carries TRBV10-3 and TRBJ2-5; a weak D match, TRBD2 (6 bases). The CDR3 has 12 residues. Germline V CDR1 and CDR2: ENHRY, SYGVKD. V shed 8 bases and J shed 4 bases, with 11 bases lying between them. The CDR3 loop reads CAIAYSGETQYF. The CDR3 nucleotides read TGTGCCATCGCTTATAGCGGAGAGACCCAGTACTTC.

The chain recombines TRBV19 with TRBJ1-5, with 8 bases that match TRBD1. The CDR3 runs 18 residues. The junction had 14 bases not matched to a gene; V was cut back by 7 bases and J by 0 bases. Germline CDR1 LNHDA, CDR2 SQIVND (reference sequence). CDR3 loop: CASNSGQGSTPSNQPQHF. DNA for the CDR3: TGTGCCAGTAACTCAGGACAGGGCTCTACCCCTAGCAATCAGCCCCAGCATTTT.

The genes are TRBV19 and TRBJ2-5; TRBD1 matches 9 bases. This CDR3 is built from 15 residues. Germline V gives CDR1 LNHDA, CDR2 SQIVND (reference sequence). The V segment lost 4 bases and the J segment 2 bases; nucleotides outside the gene matches: 5. The DNA of the CDR3 is TGTGCCAGTAGTACTCACAGGGGGCAACAAGAGACCCAGTACTTC. This codes for CASSTHRGQQETQYF. Full variable domain (remainder filled in from reference TRBV19 and TRBJ2-5): DGGITQSPKYLFRKEGQNVTLSCEQNLNHDAMYWYRQDPGQGLRLIYYSQIVNDFQKGDIAEGYSVSREKKESFPLTVTSAQKNPTAFYLCASSTHRGQQETQYFGPGTRLLVL.

V usage is TRBV7-8 and J usage is TRBJ1-3; no clear D. CDR3 size: 16 residues. Trimming took off 3 bases at V and 0 bases at J, with 12 bases between the two ends. Per the germline V gene, CDR1 is SGHVS and CDR2 is FQNEAQ. This CDR3 reads CASSFFGGPSGNTIYF. CDR3 nucleotide sequence: TGTGCCAGCAGCTTTTTCGGCGGCCCCTCTGGAAACACCATATATTTT.

This chain joins TRBV7-4 and TRBJ2-7; 9 nucleotides align to TRBD2. The CDR3 spans 17 residues. J lost 4 bases, V lost 4 bases, and 14 bases had no gene match. Germline lookup yields CDR1 SGHVT and CDR2 SQSDAQ. The chain's CDR3 is CASSYHKTSGLLYEQYF. The CDR3 coding sequence is TGTGCCAGCAGCTACCACAAGACTAGCGGACTTTTGTACGAGCAGTACTTC.

J is TRBJ1-2 and V is TRBV6-6; 8 bases are shared with TRBD1. The CDR3 runs 13 residues. The J segment lost 3 bases and the V segment lost 8 bases, leaving 5 bases of the junction unmatched. Germline CDR1 is MNHNY and CDR2 is SVGAGI (reference sequence). The CDR3 loop reads CASCGQGDYGYTF. CDR3 DNA sequence: TGTGCCAGCTGTGGACAGGGCGACTATGGCTACACCTTC.

The chain uses TRBV5-1 and TRBJ2-1; D remains ambiguous. Germline CDR1 reads SGHRS; CDR2 reads YFSETQ. The CDR3 consists of 16 residues. V was pared by 1 base and J by 2 bases, with 13 bases between. CDR3 nucleotides: TGCGCCAGCAGCTTGAATTCCCAGGAACCCTACAATGAGCAGTTCTTC. This encodes CASSLNSQEPYNEQFF.

The chain combines TRBV27 with TRBJ2-7, with 10 bases aligning to TRBD2. V was clipped by 2 bases and J by 4 bases; unmatched bases: 11. The CDR3 is made up of 17 amino acids. Germline CDR1 MNHEY, CDR2 SMNVEV (reference sequence). CDR3 DNA: TGTGCCAGCAGTTTAGCTCCGGGACTAGCGCCGTCATACGAGCAGTACTTC. Residues: CASSLAPGLAPSYEQYF.

The chain has TRBV10-1 and TRBJ2-3, with D possibly being TRBD2 (6 bases). Germline V lookup: CDR1 WNHNN, CDR2 SYGVQD (reference sequence). CDR3 length: 14 residues. Between the trimmed V and J ends, which lost 3 bases and 4 bases, there was a span of 11 bases. Written as DNA, the CDR3 is TGCGCCAGCAGTGACCCGGGACTCGCAGATACGCAGTATTTT. Translating it yields CASSDPGLADTQYF.

J is TRBJ1-6 and V is TRBV19; the match to TRBD1 covers 8 bases. There are 17 residues in the CDR3. J lost 0 bases, V lost 2 bases, and 3 bases had no gene match. The germline gives CDR1 LNHDA, CDR2 SQIVND (reference sequence). The chain's CDR3 is CASSIFTGGSYNSPLHF. In DNA, the CDR3 is TGTGCCAGTAGTATATTCACAGGGGGCTCCTATAATTCACCCCTCCACTTT. The complete variable domain, with remaining parts taken from reference TRBV19 and TRBJ1-6, reads DGGITQSPKYLFRKEGQNVTLSCEQNLNHDAMYWYRQDPGQGLRLIYYSQIVNDFQKGDIAEGYSVSREKKESFPLTVTSAQKNPTAFYLCASSIFTGGSYNSPLHFGNGTRLTVT.

This chain links TRBV6-6 with TRBJ2-7; 11 nucleotides align to TRBD2. The CDR3 is 15 residues long. J lost 4 bases, V lost 5 bases, and 7 bases had no gene match. Germline values: CDR1 MNHNY, CDR2 SVGAGI (reference sequence). The CDR3 bases are TGTGCCAGCAGTACGCGACTAGCGGGATTGTACGAGCAGTACTTC. Its translation is CASSTRLAGLYEQYF.

The chain carries TRBV6-1 and TRBJ2-7, with 11 bases lining up with TRBD1. The CDR3 loop spans 18 amino acids. Trimming at V came to 0 bases and at J to 2 bases, leaving 9 bases not matched to a gene. Germline CDR1 is MNHNS and CDR2 is SASEGT. The CDR3 protein is CASSEALRTGGRTYEQYF. In DNA, the CDR3 is TGTGCCAGCAGTGAAGCGCTTAGGACAGGGGGCAGGACCTACGAGCAGTACTTC.

The gene calls are TRBV27 and TRBJ2-3, with TRBD2 identical over 9 bases. The germline gives CDR1 MNHEY, CDR2 SMNVEV (reference sequence). The CDR3 is 16 residues long. V shed 6 bases and J 0 bases; nucleotides not matched to a gene: 7. CDR3 DNA sequence: TGTGCCAGCAGCAACCCTAGCGGGGTGAGCACAGATACGCAGTATTTT. It encodes CASSNPSGVSTDTQYF.

J is TRBJ2-3 and V is TRBV19, with a weak D call TRBD1 (7 bases). The V end lost 6 bases, the J end lost 5 bases, and 15 bases lay between the germline ends. The CDR3 spans 14 residues. Germline V lookup: CDR1 LNHDA, CDR2 SQIVND (reference sequence). CDR3: CASSLGQGGDTQYF. The CDR3 coding sequence is TGTGCCAGTAGCCTGGGGCAGGGGGGAGATACGCAGTATTTT. The full variable domain, rest sourced from reference TRBV19 and TRBJ2-3, is DGGITQSPKYLFRKEGQNVTLSCEQNLNHDAMYWYRQDPGQGLRLIYYSQIVNDFQKGDIAEGYSVSREKKESFPLTVTSAQKNPTAFYLCASSLGQGGDTQYFGPGTRLTVL.

The chain recombines TRBV27 with TRBJ2-7; D ambiguous. Trimming shortened V by 6 bases and J by 6 bases, and 12 bases separated the two germline ends. Germline V gene lookup returns CDR1 MNHEY and CDR2 SMNVEV (reference sequence). The CDR3 contains 12 residues. This CDR3 reads CASSHSPPEQYF. For the CDR3, the DNA is TGTGCCAGCAGCCATTCCCCCCCCGAGCAGTACTTC.

This chain links TRBV5-1 with TRBJ1-6, with TRBD1 matching 7 bases. The V and J ends lost 5 bases and 5 bases, in that order; junction bases with no gene match: 4. CDR3 length: 14 amino acids. CDR1 SGHRS and CDR2 YFSETQ come from the germline V gene. The DNA of the CDR3 is TGCGCCAGCAGACCCGGGACAGATAATTCACCCCTCCACTTT. This translates into CASRPGTDNSPLHF.